The clone carrying this T cell receptor (beta chain) was seen more than once but under ten times. Libraries were prepared by immunoSEQ multiplex PCR; TCRdb keeps only in-frame clonotypes and omits some of them. The table has roughly 410,000 clones, about 95% seen once. These data originate in a study of shared T cell receptors in the human thymus. The germline V gene encodes CDR1 MNHEY and CDR2 SMNVEV (reference sequence). The CDR3 sequence is 15 residues long. J gave up 3 bases and V 8 bases, and 8 bases lay outside the gene matches. The sample comprised thymocytes. The chain employs TRBV27 and TRBJ2-3, with 10 bases lining up with TRBD2. The receptor was derived from a human donor. The CDR3, as DNA: TGTGCCAGCGAAGCGGGAGGGAACTTAACAGATACGCAGTATTTT. This sequence encodes CASEAGGNLTDTQYF.